This passage covers 25 T cell receptor beta chains from one sample sequenced in a study of CD8 T cells in Susac syndrome. 0.5 to 1 ug RNA was reverse transcribed with random hexamers. MiXCR, applied by TCRdb to the immunoSEQ multiplex PCR reads, yields one record per CDR3 protein. This repertoire shows under 200,000 distinct CDR3 sequences, approximately 96% found once; its top ten account for about 0.13%. Sequenced: CD4+ T cells from PBMCs. Every receptor here comes from a human donor in good health.

CDR3 sequence (DNA): TGCAGTGCTAGAGAACAGAGGGCGGGAGTGAGCGGAGCTAATGAAAAACTGTTTTTT. Protein product: CSAREQRAGVSGANEKLFF. The V call is TRBV20-1, the J call TRBJ1-4, with D hard to call. The V and J ends lost 0 bases and 3 bases respectively, with 23 bases between them. CDR3 length: 19 amino acids. CDR1 and CDR2 from the germline V gene are DFQATT and SNEGSKA (reference sequence).

This chain uses TRBV11-2 with TRBJ2-3; no definite D call. CDR1 SGHAT and CDR2 FQNNGV come from the germline V gene. The CDR3 runs to 11 residues. Trimming shortened V by 5 bases and J by 8 bases, and 8 bases separated the two germline ends. The CDR3 reads CASSTEITQYF. The CDR3 nucleotides read TGTGCCAGCAGCACGGAGATTACGCAGTATTTT.

This chain joins TRBV20-1 and TRBJ1-2; 11 bases are a match to TRBD1. This CDR3 has 14 residues. V lost 3 bases and J lost 2; bases outside the gene matches: 2. In germline, CDR1 is DFQATT, CDR2 SNEGSKA (reference sequence). CDR3 amino acids: CSASGTGGNYGYTF. CDR3 nucleotide sequence: TGCAGTGCTAGTGGGACAGGGGGAAACTATGGCTACACCTTC.

The chain combines TRBV7-9 with TRBJ2-1, with D hard to call. Trimming pared 6 bases from V and 10 bases from J, leaving 16 bases between. There are 13 residues in the CDR3. The germline CDR1 and CDR2 sequences are SEHNR and FQNEAQ (reference sequence). The CDR3 protein is CASREVSEGEQFF. Written as DNA, the CDR3 is TGTGCCAGCAGAGAAGTTTCTGAAGGGGAGCAGTTCTTC.

Only one count was recorded for this clonotype. The chain joins TRBV25-1 to TRBJ2-7; 8 bases are a match to TRBD1. CDR1 and CDR2 from the germline V gene are MGHDK and SYGVNS. V shed 8 bases and J 3 bases; nucleotides not matched to a gene: 9. The CDR3 spans 14 residues. The CDR3 spells CASQDRAGGYEQYF. The CDR3 DNA sequence: TGTGCCAGCCAGGACAGGGCAGGAGGCTACGAGCAGTACTTC.

The chain carries TRBV20-1 and TRBJ2-1; 10 bases fit TRBD2. This CDR3 is built from 16 residues. The V segment lost 1 base and the J segment 3 bases; nucleotides outside the gene matches: 6. Germline assignment: CDR1 DFQATT and CDR2 SNEGSKA (reference sequence). CDR3 region: CSARVQAGGLYNEQFF. For the CDR3, the DNA is TGCAGTGCTAGAGTCCAAGCGGGGGGGCTCTACAATGAGCAGTTCTTC.

V usage is TRBV25-1 and J usage is TRBJ2-5; D is undetermined. Deletions cut 3 bases from V and 5 bases from J, with 7 bases between. The CDR3 extends over 12 amino acids. The germline CDR1 and CDR2 sequences are MGHDK and SYGVNS. CDR3 DNA: TGTGCCAGCAGTGACCCCCGGGAGACCCAGTACTTC. Protein sequence: CASSDPRETQYF.

This chain links TRBV6-2 or TRBV6-3 with TRBJ2-3, with TRBD1 matching over 9 bases. Germline V gene data show CDR1 as MNHEY and CDR2 as SVGEGT. V trimming: 6 bases; J trimming: 7 bases; junction bases outside the gene matches: 8. The CDR3 length is 14 residues. CDR3 sequence: CASSRTGARHTQYF. For the CDR3, the DNA is TGTGCCAGCAGCAGGACAGGGGCCCGACATACGCAGTATTTT.

The rearrangement uses TRBV5-6 and TRBJ1-6, with no clear D. Trimming shortened V by 0 bases and J by 0 bases, and 10 bases separated the two germline ends. The V gene's germline CDR1 is SGHDT and CDR2 YYEEEE. This CDR3 comprises 17 residues. The CDR3 DNA sequence: TGTGCCAGCAGCTTGGTCGAGGATAGCTCCTATAATTCACCCCTCCACTTT. Its translation: CASSLVEDSSYNSPLHF.

This clonotype has only a few counts. The chain couples TRBV28 to TRBJ1-6; TRBD1 might be the D (5 bases). Trimming stripped 6 bases from V and 6 bases from J, with 9 bases between. Germline CDR1 MDHEN, CDR2 SYDVKM. The CDR3 is 13 amino acids. The CDR3 coding sequence is TGTGCCAGCAGCCGGGACTCTAATTCACCCCTCCACTTT. It yields the protein CASSRDSNSPLHF.

The chain is built from TRBV29-1 and TRBJ2-3, with no clear D. The germline gives CDR1 SQVTM, CDR2 ANQGSEA. The CDR3 runs to 14 residues. V gave up 7 bases and J gave up 2 bases, with 16 bases separating them. The CDR3 here is CSAEPPAHTDTQYF. The CDR3 DNA reads TGCAGCGCTGAGCCTCCGGCTCACACAGATACGCAGTATTTT.

The DNA of the CDR3 is TGTGCCAGCACCAGGACAGGGGGGCCGAACACTGAAGCTTTCTTT. This translates into CASTRTGGPNTEAFF. The J gene is TRBJ1-1, the V gene TRBV9; 10 bases agree with TRBD1. The J segment lost 1 base and the V segment lost 6 bases, leaving 6 bases of the junction unmatched. CDR1 and CDR2 from the germline V gene are SGDLS and YYNGEE. The CDR3 is 15 residues long.

V and J are TRBV9 and TRBJ1-1; the D is unclear. The length of the CDR3 is 13 residues. Trimming pared 6 bases from V and 1 base from J, leaving 10 bases between. Germline assignment: CDR1 SGDLS and CDR2 YYNGEE. The CDR3 nucleotides are TGTGCCAGCACCCCATCCCCGAACACTGAAGCTTTCTTT. Translating it yields CASTPSPNTEAFF.

The rearrangement uses TRBV20-1 and TRBJ2-7, with 11 bases identical to TRBD1. The CDR3 covers 14 residues. CDR1 and CDR2 (germline): DFQATT, SNEGSKA (reference sequence). The V and J ends lost 6 bases and 5 bases, in that order; junction bases with no gene match: 9. CDR3 sequence: CSARRRTGGDEQYF. The CDR3 bases are TGCAGTGCCCGTCGGCGGACAGGGGGCGACGAGCAGTACTTC.

The chain employs TRBV29-1 and TRBJ2-7, with TRBD1 matching over 7 bases. Per the germline V gene, CDR1 is SQVTM and CDR2 is ANQGSEA. The CDR3 is 14 amino acids. J gave up 6 bases and V 3 bases, and 11 bases lay outside the gene matches. CDR3 sequence (DNA): TGCAGCGTTGACTTGGACAGGCCGGGCTCCGAGCAGTACTTC. Translation gives CSVDLDRPGSEQYF.

Regarding this clonotype: Compared with germline, one end of the junction differs, possibly owing to a read error. The J gene is TRBJ2-7, the V gene TRBV2; weak D call: TRBD1 (6 bases). Germline-derived CDR1 and CDR2 are SNHLY and FYNNEI. This CDR3 has 12 residues. The CDR3 loop reads CASSEGGLPGDF. For the CDR3, the DNA is TGTGCCAGCAGTGAAGGGGGGCTACCCGGGGACTTC.

The chain employs TRBV29-1 and TRBJ2-1; 9 bases align to TRBD1. Losses at the gene ends were 4 bases for V and 9 bases for J; bases not matched to a gene: 10. CDR3 length: 14 residues. The germline V gene encodes CDR1 SQVTM and CDR2 ANQGSEA. The chain's CDR3 is CSVGRDRDWGEQFF. CDR3 DNA sequence: TGCAGCGTTGGTAGGGACAGGGATTGGGGTGAGCAGTTCTTC.

V gene TRBV4-2 combines with J gene TRBJ2-5; a weak D match, TRBD1 (5 bases). The V end lost 0 bases, the J end lost 4 bases, and 9 bases lay between the germline ends. The CDR3 runs to 14 residues. Germline CDR1 LGHNA, CDR2 YNFKEQ. Written as DNA, the CDR3 is TGTGCCAGCAGCCAAGAAGTAAGGGGAGAGACCCAGTACTTC. It specifies CASSQEVRGETQYF.

The chain is built from TRBV15 and TRBJ2-7; D is undetermined. The CDR3 consists of 13 residues. The germline V gene has CDR1 LNHNV and CDR2 YYDKDF (reference sequence). With 3 bases removed from V and 2 bases from J, the gap between germline ends came to 8 bases. The CDR3 is CATSRELTYEQYF. CDR3 in DNA: TGTGCCACCAGCAGGGAACTTACCTACGAGCAGTACTTC.

This clonotype showed up just once. The CDR3 here is CASSQRTGMETQYF. DNA for the CDR3: TGTGCCAGCAGCCAAAGGACAGGGATGGAGACCCAGTACTTC. The V gene is TRBV3-1, the J gene TRBJ2-5, with TRBD1 identical over 8 bases. Germline CDR1 reads LGHDT; CDR2 reads YNNKEL (reference sequence). The CDR3 consists of 14 residues. V lost 2 bases and J lost 5; bases outside the gene matches: 4.

This rearrangement joins TRBV25-1 to TRBJ2-2, with 9 bases lining up with TRBD1. The germline V gene encodes CDR1 MGHDK and CDR2 SYGVNS. This CDR3 spans 13 amino acids. Trimming took 7 bases from V and 6 from J; bases not matched to a gene: 3. CDR3 protein: CASMDRGAGELFF. The CDR3 DNA reads TGTGCCAGCATGGACAGGGGAGCCGGGGAGCTGTTTTTT.

This clonotype was recorded only once. This chain joins TRBV20-1 and TRBJ1-2, with D maybe TRBD1 (5 bases). The V gene's germline CDR1 is DFQATT and CDR2 SNEGSKA (reference sequence). V lost 3 bases and J 7 bases, leaving 12 bases between the germline ends. The CDR3 has 12 residues. The CDR3 loop reads CSASAGAGGYTF. CDR3 coding DNA: TGCAGTGCTAGTGCCGGGGCGGGTGGCTACACCTTC.

This clonotype was seen a single time. The J gene is TRBJ2-7, the V gene TRBV20-1, with TRBD2 identical over 11 bases. Germline values: CDR1 DFQATT, CDR2 SNEGSKA (reference sequence). The V and J ends lost 2 bases and 2 bases, in that order; junction bases with no gene match: 5. The CDR3 consists of 15 residues. As DNA, the CDR3 is TGCAGTGCTAGAACTCCGACTAGCGGGGCCTACGAGCAGTACTTC. This codes for CSARTPTSGAYEQYF.

V and J are TRBV20-1 and TRBJ2-7; 9 nucleotides agree with TRBD1. There are 14 residues in the CDR3. V lost 4 bases to trimming and J lost 2 bases; unmatched junction nucleotides: 6. Germline CDR1 is DFQATT and CDR2 is SNEGSKA (reference sequence). Here the CDR3 DNA reads TGCAGTGCTATTTCCGGGACAGGGCCCTACGAGCAGTACTTC. This gives the protein CSAISGTGPYEQYF.

This chain joins TRBV7-6 and TRBJ2-5; maybe TRBD1 (5 bases). V lost 1 base to trimming and J lost 5 bases, with 17 bases between them. Germline V lookup: CDR1 SGHVS, CDR2 FNYEAQ. The CDR3 consists of 16 residues. CDR3 region: CASSLVIGAGLETQYF. The CDR3 DNA is TGTGCCAGCAGCTTAGTCATAGGGGCAGGATTGGAGACCCAGTACTTC.